The 32 T cell receptor beta chains reported below all come from one sample, sequenced in a study of blood T cells in healthy people across ages (dated by TCRdb to 2014 to 2015). The library was produced with 5' RACE. These reads were obtained on an Illumina HiSeq 2500. A second PCR of about 6 to 11 cycles was performed with a sample-barcoded 5' primer and a J-beta primer mix. In TCRdb, the public reads were trimmed at Q25 with fastp and aligned with MiXCR, with productive beta chains retained. Every distinct CDR3 protein forms one entry, paired with its most common genes and DNA. The sample yields about 1.4 million distinct CDR3 sequences; around 55% were counted once. The top ten clonotypes cover approximately 7% of the sample. The sequenced sample was blood. All receptors come from a man between 18 and 35 years old in good health.

This clonotype was recorded a few times. The V gene is TRBV29-1, the J gene TRBJ2-1; D might be TRBD1 (5 bases). The V end lost 6 bases, the J end lost 7 bases, and 13 bases lay between the germline ends. Germline CDR1 reads SQVTM; CDR2 reads ANQGSEA. There are 12 residues in the CDR3. The CDR3 here is CSVPRALNEQFF. CDR3 DNA sequence: TGCAGCGTCCCCAGGGCCCTTAATGAGCAGTTCTTC.

The chain couples TRBV4-1 to TRBJ2-2; D uncertain. The germline V and J ends were trimmed by 6 bases and 3 bases, with 14 bases remaining between them. The CDR3 sequence is 15 residues long. CDR1 MGHRA and CDR2 YSYEKL come from the germline V gene. The CDR3 spells CASRDQLGYTGELFF. For the CDR3, the DNA is TGCGCCAGCAGGGACCAGTTGGGGTACACCGGGGAGCTGTTTTTT.

V gene TRBV20-1 combines with J gene TRBJ2-3; TRBD1 aligns across 8 bases. The J call may be wrong; the DNA end is better matched by TRBJ1-3. This CDR3 spans 17 amino acids. Germline V gene lookup returns CDR1 DFQATT and CDR2 SNEGSKA (reference sequence). The CDR3: CSARPLDSGGAGNTIYF. The CDR3 DNA reads as TGCAGTGCTAGACCCTTGGACTCAGGGGGCGCGGGAAACACCATATATTTT.

The chain uses TRBV4-1 and TRBJ2-1; D may correspond to TRBD1 or TRBD2 (5 bases each). Germline loops: CDR1 MGHRA, CDR2 YSYEKL. The CDR3 has 15 residues. V was shortened by 5 bases and J by 4 bases, with 15 bases between the two germline ends. The CDR3 loop reads CASSVRRGVYNEQFF. The CDR3 nucleotides are TGCGCCAGCAGCGTCCGGAGAGGGGTTTACAATGAGCAGTTCTTC.

This rearrangement joins TRBV27 to TRBJ2-4; D is undetermined. The last part of the DNA fits TRBJ2-7 better; the J call may be wrong. Germline CDR1 reads MNHEY; CDR2 reads SMNVEV (reference sequence). The CDR3 loop spans 13 amino acids. The CDR3 spells CASSFRLNYEQYF. The CDR3 nucleotides are TGTGCCAGCAGTTTCAGGCTCAACTACGAGCAGTACTTC.

V usage is TRBV20-1 and J usage is TRBJ2-3; 9 bases agree with TRBD2. V lost 4 bases, J lost 1 base, and 3 bases stayed unmatched. CDR3 length: 14 residues. Germline-derived CDR1 and CDR2 are DFQATT and SNEGSKA (reference sequence). CDR3 in amino acids: CSAKLAGRTDTQYF. CDR3 in DNA: TGCAGTGCTAAACTAGCGGGCCGCACAGATACGCAGTATTTT.

As regards this clonotype: An end of the junction does not agree with germline; a read error may underlie this. The chain recombines TRBV20-1 with TRBJ2-5; D possibly corresponds to TRBD2 (6 bases). The assigned J gene may be wrong: the sequence end matches TRBJ2-7 better. CDR3 size: 11 residues. CDR1 is DFQATT, CDR2 SNEGSKA, per germline (reference sequence). Written as DNA, the CDR3 is TGCGGTGCCAGAGGAGGGTACGAGCAGTACTTC. Translation: CGARGGYEQYF.

The V gene is TRBV4-1, the J gene TRBJ1-4, with D maybe TRBD1 (6 bases). This CDR3 region has 16 residues. In germline, CDR1 is MGHRA, CDR2 YSYEKL. Trimming removed 0 bases from V and 4 bases from J, with 12 bases in between. The CDR3 region is CASSQEQGRDNEKLFF. In DNA form, the CDR3 reads TGCGCCAGCAGCCAAGAACAGGGTAGGGATAATGAAAAACTGTTTTTT.

The J gene is TRBJ2-5, the V gene TRBV2; 10 bases align to TRBD1. This CDR3 spans 15 amino acids. V dropped 5 bases and J dropped 5; count of bases not matched to a gene: 8. The germline V gene encodes CDR1 SNHLY and CDR2 FYNNEI. The CDR3 is CASSPRTGGVETQYF. CDR3 DNA sequence: TGTGCCAGCAGTCCCAGGACAGGGGGAGTTGAGACCCAGTACTTC.

The rearrangement uses TRBV4-1 and TRBJ1-4; D gene uncertain. V lost 8 bases to trimming and J lost 5 bases, with 24 bases between them. CDR1 is MGHRA and CDR2 is YSYEKL in the germline V gene. The CDR3 runs to 17 residues. The CDR3 nucleotides read TGCGCCAGCGTACCTAGAAGGACCGGGCTGATAAATGAAAAACTGTTTTTT. This gives the protein CASVPRRTGLINEKLFF.

This clonotype has only a few counts. An end of the junction does not agree with germline; a read error may underlie this. The chain joins TRBV18 to TRBJ2-4; no clear D gene. The end of the DNA is better explained by TRBJ2-7, so the J call may be wrong. The CDR3 contains 11 residues. Germline CDR1 reads KGHSH; CDR2 reads LQKENI. The CDR3, as DNA: TGTGCCAGCCCACCTGGTGACGAGCAGTACTTC. This encodes CASPPGDEQYF.

This chain links TRBV20-1 with TRBJ2-5; TRBD1 matches 8 bases. CDR1 and CDR2 (germline): DFQATT, SNEGSKA (reference sequence). The CDR3 extends over 15 amino acids. Germline trimming cut 0 bases from V and 2 bases from J; bases unmatched to any gene: 5. DNA of the CDR3: TGCAGTGCTAGAGACCAACGACAGGGGCAAGAGACCCAGTACTTC. Translated: CSARDQRQGQETQYF.

The chain couples TRBV20-1 to TRBJ2-5; 16 bases are a match to TRBD2. Germline CDR1 DFQATT, CDR2 SNEGSKA (reference sequence). The CDR3 length is 18 residues. V gave up 3 bases and J gave up 5 bases; unmatched junction bases: 12. The CDR3 DNA is TGCAGTGCTAGGGGACTAGCGGGGGGGGCCTTTCTAACGGAGACCCAGTACTTC. Protein sequence: CSARGLAGGAFLTETQYF.

The sample holds a few counts of this clonotype. The genes are TRBV29-1 and TRBJ2-4, with a tentative D call TRBD2 (6 bases). The DNA end favors TRBJ2-7, so the J call may be wrong. Germline V gene lookup returns CDR1 SQVTM and CDR2 ANQGSEA. CDR3 length: 12 amino acids. The CDR3 region is CSAWDSLGEQYF. The CDR3 DNA is TGCAGCGCTTGGGACTCTTTGGGCGAGCAGTACTTC.

The V gene is TRBV29-1, the J gene TRBJ2-5; 8 bases align to TRBD1. With the DNA end fitting TRBJ2-7 better, the J assignment may be wrong. The CDR3 runs 12 residues. Germline lookup yields CDR1 SQVTM and CDR2 ANQGSEA. CDR3 coding DNA: TGCAGCGTTGCGGACAGGGAGAACGAGCAGTACTTC. It encodes CSVADRENEQYF.

The chain employs TRBV12-3 or TRBV12-4 and TRBJ2-7; 10 positions agree with TRBD1. Trimming removed 5 bases from V and 5 bases from J; junction bases left unmatched: 12. The CDR3 is 16 amino acids. The CDR3 coding sequence is TGTGCCAGCAGTCCCGACACCGGGACAGGGGAAAACGAGCAGTACTTC. Its protein product is CASSPDTGTGENEQYF.

V usage is TRBV5-1 and J usage is TRBJ2-7; 8 bases are a match to TRBD1. This CDR3 contains 16 residues. The V and J ends lost 3 bases and 2 bases, in that order; junction bases with no gene match: 10. CDR1 and CDR2 (germline): SGHRS, YFSETQ. The CDR3 region is CASSSGQGTTPYEQYF. The CDR3 DNA sequence: TGCGCCAGCAGCTCCGGACAGGGCACTACGCCCTACGAGCAGTACTTC.

The chain employs TRBV29-1 and TRBJ2-5, with D perhaps assigned TRBD1 or TRBD2 (5 bases each). Germline V gene data show CDR1 as SQVTM and CDR2 as ANQGSEA. V dropped 3 bases and J dropped 1 base, with 12 bases sitting between them. The CDR3 sequence is 14 residues long. This CDR3 is CSVDAGTAQETQYF. CDR3 bases: TGCAGCGTTGATGCCGGGACGGCCCAAGAGACCCAGTACTTC.

Only a few counts were recorded for this clonotype. This chain links TRBV4-1 with TRBJ2-3; 11 bases line up with TRBD1. With 5 bases clipped from V and 4 bases from J, the junction kept 26 bases outside the gene matches. This CDR3 is built from 22 residues. Per germline, CDR1 MGHRA and CDR2 YSYEKL. As DNA, the CDR3 is TGCGCCAGCAGCGGTCGGACAGGGGGCGTAAAGCGGGTCCCCCGGGGCGCAGATACGCAGTATTTT. It codes for CASSGRTGGVKRVPRGADTQYF.

V gene TRBV27 combines with J gene TRBJ2-5; D is possibly TRBD2 (6 bases). This CDR3 has 12 amino acids. Germline V gives CDR1 MNHEY, CDR2 SMNVEV (reference sequence). Trimming pared 7 bases from V and 5 bases from J, leaving 11 bases between. The CDR3 DNA sequence: TGTGCCAGCAAACGGGGGAGTGAGACCCAGTACTTC. It specifies CASKRGSETQYF.

The chain has TRBV4-2 and TRBJ1-4; D is unresolved. Germline CDR1 and CDR2: LGHNA and YNFKEQ. CDR3 length equals 17 residues. V dropped 0 bases and J dropped 2 bases, with 13 bases sitting between them. The CDR3 DNA reads TGTGCCAGCAGCCAAGAGGCTTGGGGAGGGACTAATGAAAAACTGTTTTTT. It codes for CASSQEAWGGTNEKLFF.

This chain connects TRBV5-1 to TRBJ2-4, with a tentative D call TRBD2 (6 bases). The J call may be wrong; the DNA end is better matched by TRBJ2-7. This CDR3 region has 15 residues. Germline V CDR1 and CDR2: SGHRS, YFSETQ. CDR3 loop: CASSFSSAGTYEQYF. DNA of the CDR3: TGCGCCAGCAGCTTCTCCTCAGCGGGTACCTACGAGCAGTACTTC.

The rearrangement links TRBV6-2 or TRBV6-3 to TRBJ2-4, with 8 bases matching TRBD2. The V gene end was trimmed by 6 bases and the J gene end by 6 bases; junction bases not matched to a gene: 13. From germline, CDR1 is MNHEY and CDR2 SVGEGT. The CDR3 has 16 residues. CDR3 residues: CASRSRAGASRNIQYF. In DNA form, the CDR3 reads TGTGCCAGCAGGTCTCGAGCGGGGGCCTCGAGAAACATTCAGTACTTC.

This clonotype was counted a few times. This chain connects TRBV7-4 to TRBJ2-7; D perhaps matches TRBD1 (6 bases). The germline gives CDR1 SGHVT, CDR2 SQSDAQ. V was pared by 5 bases and J by 7 bases, with 15 bases between. The CDR3 contains 13 residues. CDR3 in amino acids: CASSDRIVGEQYF. In DNA, the CDR3 is TGTGCCAGCAGCGACAGGATTGTAGGTGAGCAGTACTTC.

As concerns this clonotype: The junction shows a germline mismatch at one end, possibly a read error. V is TRBV6-2 or TRBV6-3 and J is TRBJ2-1, with 7 nucleotides matching TRBD2. This CDR3 is built from 14 residues. Germline V lookup: CDR1 MNHEY, CDR2 SVGEGT. Written as DNA, the CDR3 is TGTGCCAGCAGTCGATCTAGCGGCTGGGGGACCCGGTACTTC. It specifies CASSRSSGWGTRYF.

As regards this clonotype: A much larger clone lies a single base off, so this may be a read error. The CDR3 carries no conserved terminal phenylalanine or tryptophan, so it likely arises from a read error. The rearrangement joins TRBV20-1 to TRBJ1-4, with 7 bases identical to TRBD1. Germline assignment: CDR1 DFQATT and CDR2 SNEGSKA (reference sequence). The CDR3 has 15 amino acids. J lost 7 bases, V lost 6 bases, and 14 bases had no gene match. The CDR3 DNA follows: TGCAGTGCGCGCATACCCGGGACAGCCGGTGAAAAACTGTTTGTT. Translating gives CSARIPGTAGEKLFV.

Concerning this clonotype: One end of the junction does not line up with germline, which may come from a read error. The rearrangement joins TRBV18 to TRBJ2-1, with D tentatively TRBD2 (6 bases). With the DNA end fitting TRBJ2-7 better, the J assignment may be wrong. Germline CDR1 is KGHSH and CDR2 is LQKENI. The CDR3 runs 16 residues. This CDR3 reads CASSPHGGNSYNEQYF. CDR3 DNA sequence: TGTGCCAGCTCGCCACATGGCGGGAACTCCTACAATGAGCAGTACTTC.

Concerning this clonotype itself: A read error may produce the germline difference seen at one junction end. J is TRBJ2-7 and V is TRBV27; D is uncertain. With the DNA end fitting TRBJ2-5 better, the J assignment may be wrong. The CDR3 extends over 15 amino acids. Looked up from germline, CDR1 is MNHEY and CDR2 is SMNVEV (reference sequence). For the CDR3, the DNA is TGTGTCAGCAGTTTGTGGGGAACGTACCAAGGGACCCAGTACTTC. It specifies CVSSLWGTYQGTQYF.

This chain connects TRBV28 to TRBJ2-1; D tentatively reads TRBD1 or TRBD2 (5 bases each). This CDR3 spans 13 amino acids. Germline V gene sequence: CDR1 MDHEN, CDR2 SYDVKM. V gave up 7 bases and J gave up 6 bases, with 13 bases separating them. The CDR3 DNA sequence: TGTGCCAGCAAGGGGACGGAGGCCAATGAGCAGTTCTTC. It translates to CASKGTEANEQFF.

This sequence joins TRBV20-1 and TRBJ2-5, with 7 bases that match TRBD2. Per germline, CDR1 DFQATT and CDR2 SNEGSKA (reference sequence). The CDR3 length is 16 residues. The V and J ends lost 0 bases and 2 bases, in that order; junction bases with no gene match: 9. The CDR3 bases are TGCAGTGCTAGAGATCCGAAGCGGGAATGGCAAGAGACCCAGTACTTC. As protein: CSARDPKREWQETQYF.

A note on this clonotype: Germline and junction disagree at one end, which may indicate a read error. The genes are TRBV6-5 and TRBJ2-7, with 8 bases matching TRBD2. CDR3 length: 15 amino acids. Germline loops: CDR1 MNHEY, CDR2 SVGAGI. DNA for the CDR3: TGTGCCAGCAGTTACTCAGGGCGGGAGGATGAGACCCAGAACTTC. Amino acid sequence: CASSYSGREDETQNF.

The V call is TRBV4-3, the J call TRBJ2-1, with a weak D call TRBD1 (5 bases). Trimming pared 2 bases from V and 9 bases from J, leaving 11 bases between. The CDR3 extends over 13 amino acids. CDR1 is LGHNA, CDR2 YSLEER, per germline. In nucleotides, the CDR3 is TGCGCCAGCAGCCAAACCCTGCAGGGTGAGCAGTTCTTC. It is translated as CASSQTLQGEQFF.